Sequencing of this T cell receptor (beta chain) was carried out in a study of T cells after yellow fever vaccination. Looking at the study overall: SMART-Seq v4 Ultra Low Input served to prepare low-cell-number fractions.

The CDR3 totals 15 residues. V was trimmed by 6 bases and J by 0 bases, leaving 13 bases between them. Germline CDR1 reads ENHRY; CDR2 reads SYGVKD. This clonotype has at least ten counts. Its antigen is currently unknown. Study-wide points: It was a weaker secondary response, yet one that peaked faster, at day 5 versus 15. Highly abundant clonotypes carried over from the bulk population could end up in FACS-sorted repertoires as contaminants.

Production of TCR cDNA was by 5'RACE template switching, which also added a universal primer site and UMIs. Using its own MiXCR run on the 5' RACE reads, TCRdb lists one record per CDR3 protein. The sample shows over 150,000 distinct CDR3 sequences, 6% to 7.5% of them seen only once. This clonotype was sampled from a man aged 18-30 years who received the YFV17D yellow fever vaccine. This specimen was CD4+ T cells sorted from PBMCs, taken 5 to 6 days after the first yellow fever vaccination. The chain uses TRBV10-3 and TRBJ2-3; D is ambiguous. CDR3 sequence: CAIRNYPTSTDTQYF. The CDR3 nucleotides are TGTGCCATCAGGAATTACCCGACGAGCACAGATACGCAGTATTTT.